These T cell receptor beta chains were read from a single sample in a study of T cell repertoires in cytomegalovirus infection. Their specific antigens are unknown. Using its own MiXCR run on the reads, TCRdb lists one record per CDR3 protein. Of 110,000 or so distinct CDR3 sequences detected, 30% to 35% appear once; the ten largest clones hold roughly two fifths. The starting material was CD8+ T cells from cultured PBMCs, obtained from culture after CMV antigen stimulation. The source is a human donor in good health (CMV status not recorded). Some clones in this sample may be carry-over from other donors' samples. CDR3s include the opening cysteine and the closing phenylalanine or tryptophan. The D gene is left open where the match is weak. The size of a clone is reported for some rows only, either as once, few or many, or as a class for expanded clones.

v_gene	abundance	j_gene	d_gene	CDR3aa	CDR3nt
TRBV5-4	.	TRBJ1-2	.	CASSLYFTDPNYGYTF	TGTGCCAGCAGCTTGTATTTCACAGATCCTAACTATGGCTACACCTTC
TRBV4-3	.	TRBJ2-7	TRBD1	CASSQARGSYYEQYF	TGCGCCAGCAGCCAAGCCAGGGGGTCTTACTACGAGCAGTACTTC
TRBV7-9	.	TRBJ2-7	.	CASSLAHWGESEQYF	TGTGCCAGCAGCTTAGCGCACTGGGGAGAAAGCGAGCAGTACTTC
TRBV7-2	.	TRBJ1-4	.	CASSLSGEKLFF	TGTGCCAGCAGCTTGTCGGGGGAAAAACTGTTTTTT
TRBV20-1	.	TRBJ2-7	TRBD1	CSARDQTGGPPYEQYF	TGCAGTGCTAGAGATCAAACAGGGGGCCCTCCCTACGAGCAGTACTTC
TRBV7-2	many	TRBJ2-1	.	CASSLPGNEQFF	TGTGCCAGCAGCTTACCTGGAAATGAGCAGTTCTTC
TRBV27	.	TRBJ2-2	TRBD1	CASSFTGGASGELFF	TGTGCCAGCAGTTTCACAGGGGGCGCATCCGGGGAGCTGTTTTTT
TRBV7-9	.	TRBJ1-3	.	CAIRGGRAEFSGNTIYF	TGTGCCATCAGGGGCGGCAGGGCAGAATTCTCTGGAAACACCATATATTTT
TRBV7-8	few	TRBJ2-2	TRBD2	CASSLGEGLVYGELFF	TGTGCCAGCAGCTTAGGGGAGGGTCTAGTTTACGGGGAGCTGTTTTTT
TRBV7-8	.	TRBJ2-1	TRBD2	CASSLWTSGGAYNEQFF	TGTGCCAGCAGCCTGTGGACTAGCGGGGGGGCCTACAATGAGCAGTTCTTC
TRBV15	.	TRBJ2-6	.	CATSRPGRDFSGANVLTF	TGTGCCACCAGCCGTCCGGGACGGGATTTCTCTGGGGCCAACGTCCTGACTTTC
TRBV6-1	.	TRBJ2-6	TRBD1	CASSTGVAGANVLTF	TGTGCCAGCAGTACAGGGGTCGCTGGGGCCAACGTCCTGACTTTC
TRBV11-3	few	TRBJ2-5	.	CASSHRDDGTQYF	TGTGCCAGCAGCCACAGGGATGATGGGACCCAGTACTTC
TRBV9	.	TRBJ1-2	.	CASSVEASGGVDGYTF	TGTGCCAGCAGCGTAGAAGCGTCGGGGGGTGTGGATGGCTACACCTTC
TRBV5-6	.	TRBJ1-1	.	CASSGAADTEAFF	TGTGCCAGCAGCGGGGCTGCGGACACTGAAGCTTTCTTT
TRBV7-4	.	TRBJ1-2	TRBD1	CASSHQGEVGGYTF	TGTGCCAGCAGCCATCAGGGGGAGGTCGGAGGCTACACCTTC
TRBV27	.	TRBJ2-3	.	CASSPGVTDTQYF	TGTGCCAGCAGTCCAGGAGTCACAGATACGCAGTATTTT
TRBV7-6	.	TRBJ1-4	.	CASSLNRGTHSTNEKLFF	TGTGCCAGCAGCTTAAACCGGGGGACCCACTCAACTAATGAAAAACTGTTTTTT
TRBV11-1	.	TRBJ1-1	.	CASSPYRGDNTEAFF	TGTGCCAGCAGCCCATATAGGGGGGACAACACTGAAGCTTTCTTT
TRBV5-4	.	TRBJ2-3	TRBD2	CASSSPEWASGGAADTQYF	TGTGCCAGCAGCTCACCGGAATGGGCCAGCGGGGGGGCCGCAGATACGCAGTATTTT
TRBV6-6	.	TRBJ2-5	.	CASSWVASVETQYF	TGTGCCAGCAGTTGGGTGGCCTCCGTGGAGACCCAGTACTTC
TRBV29-1	few	TRBJ2-7	.	CSVEVGIHEQYF	TGCAGCGTTGAAGTAGGAATCCACGAGCAGTACTTC
TRBV7-3	few	TRBJ2-3	.	CASSLQTSADTQYF	TGTGCCAGCAGCTTACAAACTAGTGCCGATACGCAGTATTTT
TRBV7-8	.	TRBJ1-4	.	CASSLGYGTRGEKLFF	TGTGCCAGCAGCTTAGGATACGGGACACGCGGTGAAAAACTGTTTTTT
TRBV4-3	once	TRBJ1-1	.	CASSQVSAGESTEAFF	TGCGCCAGCAGCCAAGTATCGGCAGGGGAGAGCACTGAAGCTTTCTTT
TRBV2	.	TRBJ2-7	TRBD1	CASKQTGSPYEQYF	TGTGCCAGCAAGCAGACAGGGAGTCCCTACGAGCAGTACTTC
TRBV7-8	many	TRBJ1-1	.	CASSLVRELEAFF	TGTGCCAGCAGCCTTGTGCGTGAGCTTGAAGCTTTCTTT
TRBV6-5	few	TRBJ1-5	.	CASSYYPGTNQPQHF	TGTGCCAGCAGTTACTATCCAGGGACTAATCAGCCCCAGCATTTT
TRBV28	many	TRBJ2-3	TRBD2	CASSPAWGGSTDTQYF	TGTGCCAGCAGTCCCGCATGGGGGGGATCCACAGATACGCAGTATTTT
TRBV6-5	.	TRBJ2-4	.	CASSPRAKNIQYF	TGTGCCAGCAGTCCTCGGGCCAAAAACATTCAGTACTTC
TRBV7-2	few	TRBJ1-3	TRBD1	CASSLEGTASGNTIYF	TGTGCCAGCAGCTTAGAGGGGACAGCCTCTGGAAACACCATATATTTT
TRBV6-6	.	TRBJ2-7	TRBD1	CASSYSTGAGEQYF	TGTGCCAGCAGTTACTCGACAGGGGCAGGCGAGCAGTACTTC
TRBV7-9	.	TRBJ2-2	.	CASSLRGVNTGELFF	TGTGCCAGCAGCTTGAGAGGGGTGAACACCGGGGAGCTGTTTTTT
TRBV4-1	few	TRBJ2-7	TRBD1	CASSQVGQGPSYEQYF	TGCGCCAGCAGCCAAGTGGGACAGGGCCCCTCCTACGAGCAGTACTTC
TRBV7-2	many	TRBJ2-5	TRBD1	CASSRSGGRGLMETQYF	TGTGCCAGCAGCCGATCCGGCGGCAGGGGGCTAATGGAGACCCAGTACTTC
TRBV7-8	many	TRBJ2-7	.	CASSLAGLTALDEQYF	TGTGCCAGCAGCCTCGCGGGCCTAACTGCGCTCGACGAGCAGTACTTC
TRBV10-3	few	TRBJ2-5	.	CAISESHWSPETQYF	TGTGCCATCAGTGAGTCACACTGGTCTCCGGAGACCCAGTACTTC
TRBV7-2	few	TRBJ2-7	TRBD2	CASSLNRALAGDYEQYF	TGTGCCAGCAGCTTAAACCGCGCGCTAGCGGGGGATTACGAGCAGTACTTC
TRBV7-6	.	TRBJ1-4	TRBD1	CASSSGQGASNEKLFF	TGTGCCAGCAGCTCGGGACAGGGGGCTTCTAATGAAAAACTGTTTTTT
TRBV7-9	.	TRBJ1-2	TRBD1	CASSNRDRGQDGYTF	TGTGCCAGCAGCAACCGGGACAGGGGGCAAGATGGCTACACCTTC
TRBV7-9	.	TRBJ2-7	.	CASSLGGNPYEQYF	TGTGCCAGCAGCTTAGGGGGAAATCCCTACGAGCAGTACTTC
TRBV6-1	.	TRBJ2-3	.	CASSEGGYTDTQYF	TGTGCCAGCAGTGAAGGAGGGTACACAGATACGCAGTATTTT
TRBV12-3/TRBV12-4	.	TRBJ1-3	.	CASSPTTSGNTIYF	TGTGCCAGCAGCCCTACCACGTCTGGAAACACCATATATTTT
TRBV29-1	once	TRBJ2-7	TRBD1	CSVRIWGQGSSPVGYEQYF	TGCAGCGTAAGAATTTGGGGACAGGGGTCCTCCCCCGTTGGCTACGAGCAGTACTTC
TRBV7-9	.	TRBJ1-1	.	CASRSTRGAFF	TGTGCCAGCCGCTCTACGAGAGGAGCTTTCTTT
TRBV20-1	few	TRBJ2-1	.	CSASSRGDYNEQFF	TGCAGTGCTAGTTCTCGCGGGGATTACAATGAGCAGTTCTTC
TRBV5-1	.	TRBJ1-3	.	CASSLGMGSNTIYF	TGCGCCAGCAGCTTGGGGATGGGTAGCAACACCATATATTTT
TRBV14	few	TRBJ2-5	.	CASSQDLRTQYF	TGTGCCAGCAGCCAAGATTTGAGGACCCAGTACTTC
TRBV25-1	.	TRBJ2-1	.	CASSDQGRPYNEQFF	TGTGCCAGCAGTGATCAGGGGCGTCCCTACAATGAGCAGTTCTTC
TRBV3-1	few	TRBJ1-5	.	CASSSGGWGNQPQHF	TGTGCCAGCAGTTCAGGAGGCTGGGGCAATCAGCCCCAGCATTTT
TRBV6-1	few	TRBJ2-5	.	CASSESELSLETQYF	TGTGCCAGCAGTGAAAGTGAGCTCTCACTAGAGACCCAGTACTTC